This T cell receptor (beta chain) was recorded in a study of control samples from healthy donors and cancer patients. The CDR3 length is 13 residues. Germline V gene sequence: CDR1 SGHRS, CDR2 YFSETQ. Of note for this clone: A read error may produce the germline difference seen at one junction end.

Sequencing was performed with immunoSEQ multiplex PCR; in TCRdb, only in-frame clones are kept and a portion is missing. This table has about 95,000 clones, approximately 80% appearing once. What was sequenced was blood. The receptor was isolated from a man younger than 40 in good health. This chain links TRBV5-1 with TRBJ2-2; possibly TRBD1 or TRBD2 for D (6 bases each). This chain's CDR3 is CAGSWGAAGELFF. In nucleotides, the CDR3 is TGCGCCGGCAGCTGGGGGGCGGCCGGGGAGCTGTTTTTT. The variable domain in full, with the rest retrieved from reference TRBV5-1 and TRBJ2-2, is KAGVTQTPRYLIKTRGQQVTLSCSPISGHRSVSWYQQTPGQGLQFLFEYFSETQRNKGNFPGRFSGRQFSNSRSEMNVSTLELGDSALYLCAGSWGAAGELFFGEGSRLTVL.